A single sample is the source of the 9 T cell receptor beta chains below, sequenced in a study of cytomegalovirus exposure and HLA in healthy donors. 13 Jbeta primers and 60 Vbeta primers were used for the PCR. Only in-frame clones appear in the TCRdb table, and some are missing; sequencing was by immunoSEQ multiplex PCR. The table includes around 150,000 clones, roughly 77% detected once. Sequences were obtained from PBMCs. The receptor source for this set is a man aged 45-60 years in good health and CMV-seropositive.

The genes are TRBV9 and TRBJ2-1, with D perhaps matching TRBD1 (5 bases). Germline V gene lookup returns CDR1 SGDLS and CDR2 YYNGEE. V lost 1 base, J lost 5 bases, and 13 bases lay in between. The CDR3 loop spans 15 amino acids. CDR3 loop: CASSVQVGHNNEQFF. CDR3 bases: TGTGCCAGCAGCGTACAGGTCGGACACAACAATGAGCAGTTCTTC.

The chain uses TRBV6-1 and TRBJ1-2, with TRBD1 identical over 9 bases. The J segment lost 8 bases and the V segment lost 4 bases, leaving 8 bases of the junction unmatched. Germline CDR1 reads MNHNS; CDR2 reads SASEGT. The CDR3 runs 14 residues. In nucleotides, the CDR3 is TGTGCCAGCAGTGGACAGGGGGTAGGAGAGGGCTACACCTTC. This encodes CASSGQGVGEGYTF.

This clone has only a few counts. V usage is TRBV4-3 and J usage is TRBJ2-3, with 10 bases fitting TRBD2. Germline loops: CDR1 LGHNA, CDR2 YSLEER. Trimming at V came to 0 bases and at J to 10 bases, leaving 10 bases not matched to a gene. The CDR3 is 16 amino acids. CDR3 in amino acids: CASSQEPLAGRAAQYF. In DNA, the CDR3 is TGCGCCAGCAGCCAAGAGCCACTAGCGGGGAGAGCGGCGCAGTATTTT.

Note on this clone: The same CDR3 is also encoded by other DNA sequences in this sample. The chain uses TRBV7-2 and TRBJ1-1; TRBD1 might be the D (6 bases). This CDR3 contains 14 residues. V was shortened by 8 bases and J by 4 bases, with 17 bases between the two germline ends. From germline, CDR1 is SGHTA and CDR2 FQGNSA. DNA for the CDR3: TGTGCCAGCCAAAAAGGGGGTCGCGGCACTGAAGCTTTCTTT. Its protein product is CASQKGGRGTEAFF. The variable domain in full, completed from reference TRBV7-2 and TRBJ1-1, reads GAGVSQSPSNKVTEKGKDVELRCDPISGHTALYWYRQSLGQGLEFLIYFQGNSAPDKSGLPSDRFSAERTGGSVSTLTIQRTQQEDSAVYLCASQKGGRGTEAFFGQGTRLTVV.

This clone was found once. The chain is built from TRBV2 and TRBJ1-2; 10 bases are shared with TRBD1. The CDR3 has 15 amino acids. The junction had 7 bases not matched to a gene; V was cut back by 3 bases and J by 6 bases. Looked up from germline, CDR1 is SNHLY and CDR2 is FYNNEI. CDR3 nucleotides: TGTGCCAGCAGTGATTCGGACAGGGGGTTAGATGGCTACACCTTC. This translates into CASSDSDRGLDGYTF.

The rearrangement uses TRBV5-4 and TRBJ1-5, with D perhaps TRBD1 (5 bases). The CDR3 loop spans 13 amino acids. Germline V lookup: CDR1 SGHNT, CDR2 YYREEE (reference sequence). Trimming took off 6 bases at V and 7 bases at J, with 14 bases between the two ends. CDR3 protein: CASKGASGQPQHF. CDR3 in DNA: TGTGCCAGCAAAGGGGCATCCGGCCAGCCCCAGCATTTT.

The chain links TRBV6-6 to TRBJ1-5; tentatively, D is TRBD1 (6 bases). The CDR3 runs 15 residues. Germline V CDR1 and CDR2: MNHNY, SVGAGI (reference sequence). Trimming left V 7 bases short and J 7 bases short, with 20 bases between. The CDR3 DNA reads as TGTGCCAGCACTAAATTGACACAAACAGGGCAGCCCCAGCATTTT. Its translation: CASTKLTQTGQPQHF.

This chain uses TRBV7-3 with TRBJ1-2, with 12 nucleotides matching TRBD1. Germline CDR1 and CDR2: SGHTA and FQGTGA. V lost 4 bases, J lost 10 bases, and 10 bases stayed unmatched. The CDR3 loop spans 15 amino acids. The CDR3 spells CASSSPGGQGAHYTF. CDR3 coding DNA: TGTGCCAGCAGCTCCCCAGGGGGACAGGGGGCTCACTACACCTTC.

This clone was found a few times. This chain connects TRBV4-3 to TRBJ2-5, with D perhaps TRBD2 (6 bases). The CDR3 contains 14 residues. Trimming left V 4 bases short and J 5 bases short, with 14 bases between. Germline CDR1 reads LGHNA; CDR2 reads YSLEER. CDR3 in DNA: TGCGCCAGCAGCCTCGAGCGGGCGGGGGAGACCCAGTACTTC. Translating it yields CASSLERAGETQYF.